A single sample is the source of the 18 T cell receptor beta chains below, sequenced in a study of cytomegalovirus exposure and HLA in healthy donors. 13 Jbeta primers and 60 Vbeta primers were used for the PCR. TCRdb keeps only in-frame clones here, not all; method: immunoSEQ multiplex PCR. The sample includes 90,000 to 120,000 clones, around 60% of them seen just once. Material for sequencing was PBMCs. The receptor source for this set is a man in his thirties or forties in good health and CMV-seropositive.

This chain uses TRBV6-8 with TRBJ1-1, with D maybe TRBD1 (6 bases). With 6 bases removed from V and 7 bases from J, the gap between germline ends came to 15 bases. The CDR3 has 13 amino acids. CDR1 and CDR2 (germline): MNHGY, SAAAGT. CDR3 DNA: TGTGCCAGCAGACTCGACAGGTCGAATGAAGCTTTCTTT. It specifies CASRLDRSNEAFF.

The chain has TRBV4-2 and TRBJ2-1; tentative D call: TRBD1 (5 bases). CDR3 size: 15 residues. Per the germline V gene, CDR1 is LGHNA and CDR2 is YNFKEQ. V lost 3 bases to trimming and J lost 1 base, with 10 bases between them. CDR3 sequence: CASSQTASSYNEQFF. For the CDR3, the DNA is TGTGCCAGCAGCCAGACAGCCTCATCCTACAATGAGCAGTTCTTC.

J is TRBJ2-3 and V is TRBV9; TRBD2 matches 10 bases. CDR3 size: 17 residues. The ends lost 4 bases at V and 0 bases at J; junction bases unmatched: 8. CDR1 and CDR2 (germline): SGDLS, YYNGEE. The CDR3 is CASSLSGGAASTDTQYF. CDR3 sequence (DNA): TGTGCCAGCAGCTTGAGCGGGGGGGCCGCTAGCACAGATACGCAGTATTTT.

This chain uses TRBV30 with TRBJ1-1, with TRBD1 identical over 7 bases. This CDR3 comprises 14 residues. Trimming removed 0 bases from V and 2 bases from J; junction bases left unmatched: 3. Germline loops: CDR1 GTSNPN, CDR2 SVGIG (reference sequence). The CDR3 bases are TGTGCCTGGAGTGTAGACAGGGAAAACACTGAAGCTTTCTTT. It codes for CAWSVDRENTEAFF.

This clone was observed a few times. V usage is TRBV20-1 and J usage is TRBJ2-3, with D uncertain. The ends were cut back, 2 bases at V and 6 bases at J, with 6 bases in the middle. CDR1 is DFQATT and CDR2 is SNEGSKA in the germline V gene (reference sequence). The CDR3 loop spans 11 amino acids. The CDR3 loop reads CSARIADTQYF. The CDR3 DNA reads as TGCAGTGCTAGAATAGCCGATACGCAGTATTTT.

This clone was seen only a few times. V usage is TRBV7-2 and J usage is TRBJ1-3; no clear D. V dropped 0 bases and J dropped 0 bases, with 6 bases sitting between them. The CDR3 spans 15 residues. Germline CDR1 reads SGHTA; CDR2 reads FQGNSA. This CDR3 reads CASSLAPTSGNTIYF. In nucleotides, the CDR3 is TGTGCCAGCAGCTTAGCTCCTACCTCTGGAAACACCATATATTTT.

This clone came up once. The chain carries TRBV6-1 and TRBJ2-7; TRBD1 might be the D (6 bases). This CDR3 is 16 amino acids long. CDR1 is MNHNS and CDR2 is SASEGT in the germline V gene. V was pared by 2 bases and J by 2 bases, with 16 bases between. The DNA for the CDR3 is TGTGCCAGCAGTGAAAGGTCCCGGGCAGGGGCCTACGAGCAGTACTTC. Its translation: CASSERSRAGAYEQYF.

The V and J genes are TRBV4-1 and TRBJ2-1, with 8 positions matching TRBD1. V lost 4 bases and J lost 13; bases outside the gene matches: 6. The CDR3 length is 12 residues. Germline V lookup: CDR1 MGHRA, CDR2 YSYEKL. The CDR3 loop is CASSPIGQGQFF. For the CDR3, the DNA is TGCGCCAGCAGCCCTATTGGACAGGGTCAGTTCTTC.

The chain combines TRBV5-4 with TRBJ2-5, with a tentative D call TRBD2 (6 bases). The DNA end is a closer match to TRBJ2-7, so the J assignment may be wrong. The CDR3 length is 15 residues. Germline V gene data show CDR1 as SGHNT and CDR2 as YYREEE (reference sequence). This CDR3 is CASSLGGRGVYEQYF. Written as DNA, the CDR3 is TGTGCCAGCAGCTTGGGGGGACGCGGGGTATACGAGCAGTACTTC.

CDR3 loop: CASSLDLSSYNEQFF. DNA of the CDR3: TGCGCCAGCAGCTTGGACCTCAGCTCCTACAATGAGCAGTTCTTC. V gene TRBV5-1 combines with J gene TRBJ2-1; D is ambiguous. V was pared by 0 bases and J by 0 bases, with 7 bases between. The CDR3 is made up of 15 amino acids. Germline lookup yields CDR1 SGHRS and CDR2 YFSETQ.

The CDR3 here is CASRGTFPNYGYTF. Written as DNA, the CDR3 is TGCGCCAGCAGGGGGACATTTCCTAACTATGGCTACACCTTC. The chain carries TRBV4-1 and TRBJ1-2; D might be TRBD1 (6 bases). CDR3 length equals 14 residues. CDR1 and CDR2 from the germline V gene are MGHRA and YSYEKL. The V and J ends lost 6 bases and 0 bases respectively, with 11 bases between them.

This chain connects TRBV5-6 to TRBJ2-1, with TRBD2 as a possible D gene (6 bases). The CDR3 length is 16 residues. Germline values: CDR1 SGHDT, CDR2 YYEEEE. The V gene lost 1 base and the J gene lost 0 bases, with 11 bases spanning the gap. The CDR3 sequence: CASSLFAGNSYNEQFF. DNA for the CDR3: TGTGCCAGCAGCTTGTTTGCGGGGAACTCCTACAATGAGCAGTTCTTC. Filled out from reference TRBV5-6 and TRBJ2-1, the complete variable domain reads DAGVTQSPTHLIKTRGQQVTLRCSPKSGHDTVSWYQQALGQGPQFIFQYYEEEERQRGNFPDRFSGHQFPNYSSELNVNALLLGDSALYLCASSLFAGNSYNEQFFGPGTRLTVL.

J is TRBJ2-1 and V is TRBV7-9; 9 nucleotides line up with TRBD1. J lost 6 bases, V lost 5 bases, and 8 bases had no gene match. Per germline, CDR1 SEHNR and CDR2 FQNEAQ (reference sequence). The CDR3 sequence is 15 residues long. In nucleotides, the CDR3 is TGTGCCAGCAGCCCGCCGACAGGGGGAGGCAATGAGCAGTTCTTC. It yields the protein CASSPPTGGGNEQFF.

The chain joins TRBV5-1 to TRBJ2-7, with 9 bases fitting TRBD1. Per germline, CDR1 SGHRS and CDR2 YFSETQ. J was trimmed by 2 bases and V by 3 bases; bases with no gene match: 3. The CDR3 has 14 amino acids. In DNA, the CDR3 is TGCGCCAGCAGCTCACAGGGGGCGACCTACGAGCAGTACTTC. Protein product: CASSSQGATYEQYF.

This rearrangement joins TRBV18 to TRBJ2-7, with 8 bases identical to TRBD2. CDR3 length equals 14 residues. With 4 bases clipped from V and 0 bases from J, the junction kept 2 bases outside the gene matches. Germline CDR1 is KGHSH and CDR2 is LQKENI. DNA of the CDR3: TGTGCCAGCTCACTAGGGACTAGCTCCTACGAGCAGTACTTC. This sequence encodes CASSLGTSSYEQYF.

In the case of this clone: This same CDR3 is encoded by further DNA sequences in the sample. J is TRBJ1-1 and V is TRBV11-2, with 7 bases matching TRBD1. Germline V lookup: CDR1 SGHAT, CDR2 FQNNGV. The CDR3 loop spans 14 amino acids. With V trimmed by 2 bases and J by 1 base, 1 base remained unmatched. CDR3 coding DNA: TGTGCCAGCAGCTTACAGGGGGGGAACACTGAAGCTTTCTTT. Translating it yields CASSLQGGNTEAFF.

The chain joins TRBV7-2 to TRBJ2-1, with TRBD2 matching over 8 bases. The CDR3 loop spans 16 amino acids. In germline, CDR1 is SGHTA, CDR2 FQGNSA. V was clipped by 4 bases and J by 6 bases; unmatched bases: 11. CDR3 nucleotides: TGTGCCAGCAGCTGGGGGGCGAGCGGGGGACCCAATGAGCAGTTCTTC. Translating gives CASSWGASGGPNEQFF.

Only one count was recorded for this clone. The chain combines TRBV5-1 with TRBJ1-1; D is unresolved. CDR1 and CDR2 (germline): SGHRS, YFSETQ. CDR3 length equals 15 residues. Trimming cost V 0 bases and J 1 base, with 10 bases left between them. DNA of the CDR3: TGCGCCAGCAGCTTGGTGGGCGTCAGGAACACTGAAGCTTTCTTT. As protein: CASSLVGVRNTEAFF.